The TCR beta chain described here comes from a study of neoadjuvant anti-PD-1 for oral cavity cancer. The CDR3 totals 13 residues. Between the trimmed V and J ends, which lost 7 bases and 0 bases, there was a span of 8 bases. Per the germline V gene, CDR1 is SNHLY and CDR2 is FYNNEI. Time point defined: after neoadjuvant nivolumab, at surgical resection. Sequencing used immunoSEQ multiplex PCR; TCRdb keeps in-frame clones, though not all of them. The table shows over 65,000 clones, with about 85% occurring only once. The rearrangement links TRBV2 to TRBJ2-3; D ambiguous. The sample consisted of PBMCs, taken after nivolumab (anti-PD-1) treatment. The receptor comes from a person between 40 and 79 years old with oral cavity squamous cell carcinoma. CDR3 sequence reads: CASKGPSTDTQYF. CDR3 DNA: TGTGCCAGCAAAGGACCTAGCACAGATACGCAGTATTTT. Full variable domain (remainder filled in from reference TRBV2 and TRBJ2-3): EPEVTQTPSHQVTQMGQEVILRCVPISNHLYFYWYRQILGQKVEFLVSFYNNEISEKSEIFDDQFSVERPDGSNFTLKIRSTKLEDSAMYFCASKGPSTDTQYFGPGTRLTVL.